The clone carrying this T cell receptor (beta chain) was counted a few times. Its antigen is still unknown. The data stem from a study of OX40 agonist ivuxolimab in advanced cancers. Study details: Patients were treated with ivuxolimab, an agonistic anti-OX40 (CD134) antibody. Regarding the study as a whole: Average numbers of expanded clones were greater in CD8+ T cells than in CD4+. There were also nonresponders showing low normalized T-cell clonal expansion. Antigen specificity remained undetermined for the expanded peripheral T cells.

Clones were sequenced by immunoSEQ multiplex PCR, and TCRdb holds only the in-frame ones, with some missing. This table has about 32,000 clones, 80% to 90% appearing once. The CDR3 runs to 16 residues. Germline CDR1 is SGHAT and CDR2 is FQNNGV. After removal of 5 bases from V and 6 bases from J, the junction contained 12 bases not matched to a gene. This clonotype was obtained from an adult with an advanced solid tumor such as melanoma, head and neck, liver or kidney cancer. This material consisted of CD4+ or CD8+ T cells sorted from blood, taken in a trial of the OX40 agonist ivuxolimab. The chain couples TRBV11-2 to TRBJ1-4, with 7 bases lining up with TRBD1. The CDR3 reads CASSDGTAGFYEKLFF. CDR3 nucleotide sequence: TGTGCCAGCAGCGACGGGACAGCGGGGTTTTATGAAAAACTGTTTTTT.